Following are 32 T cell receptor beta chains from one sample sequenced in a study of T cell responses to AZD1222 COVID-19 vaccine. The protocol was immunoSEQ multiplex PCR, while the TCRdb copy is restricted to in-frame clones and leaves out a portion. The sample lists 90,000 to 110,000 clones; around 90% were seen once. The sequences come from peripheral blood, collected on day 0 of AZD1222 vaccination. Every receptor here comes from an adult in good health.

This chain joins TRBV6-5 and TRBJ1-1; D remains ambiguous. The CDR3 extends over 15 amino acids. Germline V gives CDR1 MNHEY, CDR2 SVGAGI. The V end lost 5 bases, the J end lost 1 base, and 14 bases lay between the germline ends. The CDR3 here is CASSPTTRPNTEAFF. The CDR3 DNA sequence: TGTGCCAGCAGTCCTACGACAAGGCCGAACACTGAAGCTTTCTTT.

This rearrangement joins TRBV7-8 to TRBJ2-7; D is tentatively TRBD1 or TRBD2 (5 bases each). Germline-derived CDR1 and CDR2 are SGHVS and FQNEAQ. The CDR3 length is 16 residues. V dropped 5 bases and J dropped 2 bases, with 19 bases sitting between them. The CDR3 DNA reads TGTGCCAGCAGCCCCGACGGGGCGTCGGAGACCTACGAGCAGTACTTC. It specifies CASSPDGASETYEQYF.

This chain connects TRBV14 to TRBJ1-1, with TRBD1 matching 8 bases. Germline CDR1 reads SGHDN; CDR2 reads FVKESK. The V segment lost 10 bases and the J segment 1 base; nucleotides outside the gene matches: 11. The CDR3 consists of 15 residues. The CDR3 region is CATSRLGQGNTEAFF. Written as DNA, the CDR3 is TGTGCCACCTCAAGACTCGGACAGGGGAACACTGAAGCTTTCTTT.

V and J are TRBV7-2 and TRBJ2-2; no firm D call. V lost 0 bases, J lost 7 bases, and 9 bases lay in between. CDR3 length equals 14 residues. Per the germline V gene, CDR1 is SGHTA and CDR2 is FQGNSA. The CDR3 loop reads CASSLAQLGGELFF. CDR3 nucleotide sequence: TGTGCCAGCAGCTTAGCCCAGCTCGGCGGGGAGCTGTTTTTT.

This rearrangement joins TRBV19 to TRBJ1-1; no clear D gene. V lost 1 base to trimming and J lost 5 bases, with 8 bases between them. The CDR3 spans 13 residues. The germline CDR1 and CDR2 sequences are LNHDA and SQIVND (reference sequence). CDR3: CASSIVRATEAFF. The CDR3 coding sequence is TGTGCCAGTAGTATAGTTAGGGCAACTGAAGCTTTCTTT. Full variable domain (remainder filled in from reference TRBV19 and TRBJ1-1): DGGITQSPKYLFRKEGQNVTLSCEQNLNHDAMYWYRQDPGQGLRLIYYSQIVNDFQKGDIAEGYSVSREKKESFPLTVTSAQKNPTAFYLCASSIVRATEAFFGQGTRLTVV.

This clone was seen just once. The V call is TRBV6-5, the J call TRBJ1-3; no reliable D call. Between the trimmed V and J ends, which lost 4 bases and 0 bases, there was a span of 7 bases. The V gene's germline CDR1 is MNHEY and CDR2 SVGAGI. The CDR3 length is 14 residues. The CDR3 is CASSSPDSGNTIYF. For the CDR3, the DNA is TGTGCCAGCAGTTCGCCAGACTCTGGAAACACCATATATTTT.

The V gene is TRBV6-2 or TRBV6-3, the J gene TRBJ2-1; D call uncertain. The V and J ends lost 4 bases and 0 bases respectively, with 19 bases between them. The CDR3 contains 18 residues. Germline CDR1 is MNHEY and CDR2 is SVGEGT. In DNA, the CDR3 is TGTGCCAGCAGTTCCGACCCCACAGCTAGAGGCTCCTACAATGAGCAGTTCTTC. Its protein is CASSSDPTARGSYNEQFF.

The genes are TRBV7-9 and TRBJ2-4; 15 bases are shared with TRBD2. The germline V gene encodes CDR1 SEHNR and CDR2 FQNEAQ (reference sequence). J was trimmed by 5 bases and V by 5 bases; bases with no gene match: 7. The CDR3 contains 17 residues. In DNA form, the CDR3 reads TGTGCCAGCAGCGCTAGGACTAGCGGGAGGGCAGAAAACATTCAGTACTTC. It codes for CASSARTSGRAENIQYF. Variable domain in full (rest from reference TRBV7-9 and TRBJ2-4): DTGVSQNPRHKITKRGQNVTFRCDPISEHNRLYWYRQTLGQGPEFLTYFQNEAQLEKSRLLSDRFSAERPKGSFSTLEIQRTEQGDSAMYLCASSARTSGRAENIQYFGAGTRLSVL.

This clone was seen only once. The chain carries TRBV7-8 and TRBJ1-6; tentatively, D is TRBD1 (5 bases). CDR1 and CDR2 (germline): SGHVS, FQNEAQ. Trimming removed 7 bases at V and 4 bases at J, with 11 bases between. The CDR3 has 14 residues. CDR3 sequence reads: CASIPDRYNSPLHF. The CDR3 nucleotides read TGTGCCAGCATTCCTGACAGATATAATTCACCCCTCCACTTT.

This sequence joins TRBV19 and TRBJ2-3; D tentatively reads TRBD1 or TRBD2 (5 bases each). Germline loops: CDR1 LNHDA, CDR2 SQIVND (reference sequence). The CDR3 is 13 amino acids. Trimming took off 6 bases at V and 7 bases at J, with 14 bases between the two ends. The CDR3: CASSGSGGYTQYF. CDR3 coding DNA: TGTGCCAGTAGCGGAAGTGGGGGTTATACGCAGTATTTT.

This clone was counted between two and nine times. The chain is built from TRBV2 and TRBJ1-5; D call uncertain. The CDR3 has 13 amino acids. Germline loops: CDR1 SNHLY, CDR2 FYNNEI. V was pared by 1 base and J by 5 bases, with 6 bases between. The CDR3 spells CASSEELYQPQHF. CDR3 sequence (DNA): TGTGCCAGCAGTGAAGAGTTGTATCAGCCCCAGCATTTT.

This sequence joins TRBV18 and TRBJ1-1; 8 bases match TRBD1. The germline V gene encodes CDR1 KGHSH and CDR2 LQKENI. This CDR3 spans 15 amino acids. V was clipped by 5 bases and J by 4 bases; unmatched bases: 9. CDR3 DNA: TGTGCCAGCTCAAGGACAGGGTGGTATATCACTGAAGCTTTCTTT. Residues: CASSRTGWYITEAFF.

This chain uses TRBV28 with TRBJ1-5; D call uncertain. Germline V lookup: CDR1 MDHEN, CDR2 SYDVKM. V was shortened by 9 bases and J by 5 bases, with 11 bases between the two germline ends. This CDR3 has 12 amino acids. The chain's CDR3 is CASTESYQPQHF. DNA for the CDR3: TGTGCCAGTACCGAGTCCTATCAGCCCCAGCATTTT.

Written as DNA, the CDR3 is TGTGCCAGCAGCCTAATAAGGGACAGGGATTCACCCCTCCACTTT. Amino acid sequence: CASSLIRDRDSPLHF. The V call is TRBV28, the J call TRBJ1-6; TRBD1 matches 9 bases. CDR3 size: 15 residues. Germline V CDR1 and CDR2: MDHEN, SYDVKM. J was trimmed by 8 bases and V by 6 bases; bases with no gene match: 8. Looking up the rest from reference TRBV28 and TRBJ1-6 gives the full variable domain: DVKVTQSSRYLVKRTGEKVFLECVQDMDHENMFWYRQDPGLGLRLIYFSYDVKMKEKGDIPEGYSVSREKKERFSLILESASTNQTSMYLCASSLIRDRDSPLHFGNGTRLTVT.

This chain joins TRBV3-1 (or the pseudogene TRBV3-2) and TRBJ2-7; D remains unclear. Germline CDR1 LGHDT, CDR2 YNNKEL (reference sequence). The CDR3 length is 13 residues. Trimming removed 3 bases from V and 3 bases from J, with 9 bases in between. DNA for the CDR3: TGTGCCAGCAGCCATTCGGAACTCTACGAGCAGTACTTC. Translation: CASSHSELYEQYF.

This clone came up a few times. The gene calls are TRBV20-1 and TRBJ1-1, with no clear D. Trimming left V 4 bases short and J 2 bases short, with 5 bases between. Germline assignment: CDR1 DFQATT and CDR2 SNEGSKA (reference sequence). The CDR3 is 11 residues long. The CDR3 bases are TGCAGTGCTAAGTCTAACACTGAAGCTTTCTTT. Its translation: CSAKSNTEAFF.

This chain links TRBV5-6 with TRBJ1-2; D possibly corresponds to TRBD1 (6 bases). V dropped 0 bases and J dropped 2 bases, with 14 bases sitting between them. This CDR3 comprises 16 residues. CDR1 SGHDT and CDR2 YYEEEE come from the germline V gene. This CDR3 is CASSLVVSGQNYGYTF. The DNA for the CDR3 is TGTGCCAGCAGCTTGGTTGTATCGGGACAAAACTATGGCTACACCTTC.

The chain joins TRBV6-1 to TRBJ1-1; the D gene is possibly TRBD1 (6 bases). Trimming left V 2 bases short and J 3 bases short, with 10 bases between. There are 14 residues in the CDR3. Looked up from germline, CDR1 is MNHNS and CDR2 is SASEGT. The DNA for the CDR3 is TGTGCCAGCAGTGAACAGGGGATGGACACTGAAGCTTTCTTT. It specifies CASSEQGMDTEAFF.

The gene calls are TRBV6-5 and TRBJ1-2; 10 bases are a match to TRBD1. The V segment lost 6 bases and the J segment 5 bases; nucleotides outside the gene matches: 3. This CDR3 contains 13 residues. CDR1 and CDR2 from the germline V gene are MNHEY and SVGAGI. The CDR3 bases are TGTGCCAGCAGGGGGACAGGGGAATATGGCTACACCTTC. Translated: CASRGTGEYGYTF.

This chain links TRBV2 with TRBJ1-2; D remains ambiguous. Trimming shortened V by 3 bases and J by 4 bases, and 15 bases separated the two germline ends. The CDR3 is 15 amino acids. CDR1 is SNHLY and CDR2 is FYNNEI in the germline V gene. DNA of the CDR3: TGTGCCAGCAGTGACCAGGTGTCAGACGCCTATGGCTACACCTTC. It yields the protein CASSDQVSDAYGYTF.

The CDR3 DNA reads TGCAGTGCTAGTCAGAACTATGGCTACACCTTC. It specifies CSASQNYGYTF. This chain uses TRBV20-1 with TRBJ1-2, with D uncertain. Trimming took off 3 bases at V and 2 bases at J, with 4 bases between the two ends. The CDR3 length is 11 residues. Germline loops: CDR1 DFQATT, CDR2 SNEGSKA (reference sequence).

The chain employs TRBV19 and TRBJ2-3; 8 bases align to TRBD2. V lost 5 bases, J lost 9 bases, and 7 bases stayed unmatched. This CDR3 is 13 amino acids long. Germline assignment: CDR1 LNHDA and CDR2 SQIVND (reference sequence). The chain's CDR3 is CASSPGTSGTQYF. As DNA, the CDR3 is TGTGCCAGTAGTCCAGGAACTAGCGGCACGCAGTATTTT.

J is TRBJ2-1 and V is TRBV4-3; 7 positions agree with TRBD1. Looked up from germline, CDR1 is LGHNA and CDR2 is YSLEER. The CDR3 is made up of 16 amino acids. With 1 base clipped from V and 10 bases from J, the junction kept 13 bases outside the gene matches. The CDR3 DNA reads TGCGCCAGCAGCCAAGGCCGGAGGAAGGGGGCGTGGGAGCAGTTCTTC. It translates to CASSQGRRKGAWEQFF.

This clone showed up just a few times. One end of the junction varies from germline; a read error may be responsible. V is TRBV19 and J is TRBJ2-1; TRBD1 matches 9 bases. CDR1 LNHDA and CDR2 SQIVND come from the germline V gene (reference sequence). The CDR3 has 12 amino acids. CDR3 protein: CASSIRDRAAVF. The CDR3 DNA sequence: TGTGCCAGTAGTATCCGGGACAGGGCTGCGGTCTTC. Drawing the rest from reference TRBV19 and TRBJ2-1, the complete variable domain is DGGITQSPKYLFRKEGQNVTLSCEQNLNHDAMYWYRQDPGQGLRLIYYSQIVNDFQKGDIAEGYSVSREKKESFPLTVTSAQKNPTAFYLCASSIRDRAAVFGPGTRLTVL.

The chain joins TRBV4-3 to TRBJ2-1; D gene unclear. The CDR3 has 16 amino acids. V lost 0 bases, J lost 0 bases, and 9 bases lay in between. Looked up from germline, CDR1 is LGHNA and CDR2 is YSLEER. DNA of the CDR3: TGCGCCAGCAGCCAAGATGTCGCAGCCTCCTACAATGAGCAGTTCTTC. Protein: CASSQDVAASYNEQFF.

As regards this clone: The junction shows a germline mismatch at one end, possibly a read error. V is TRBV27 and J is TRBJ2-5; D possibly corresponds to TRBD2 (6 bases). The CDR3 is 14 amino acids. In germline, CDR1 is MNHEY, CDR2 SMNVEV (reference sequence). CDR3 coding DNA: TGTGCCAGCAGTATAAACCGGGACTCGGAGATCCAGTACTTC. Its translation: CASSINRDSEIQYF.

The chain has TRBV19 and TRBJ2-7, with 7 bases aligning to TRBD2. The V segment lost 6 bases and the J segment 5 bases; nucleotides outside the gene matches: 13. Germline CDR1 and CDR2: LNHDA and SQIVND (reference sequence). The CDR3 has 15 amino acids. Written as DNA, the CDR3 is TGTGCCAGTAGCCCCATGGGGGGGATAGTGGACGAGCAGTACTTC. Translation gives CASSPMGGIVDEQYF.

Regarding this clone: Other DNA sequences within the sample encode an identical CDR3. The rearrangement joins TRBV18 to TRBJ1-1, with D maybe TRBD1 (6 bases). Deletions cut 5 bases from V and 0 bases from J, with 7 bases between. The CDR3 contains 13 residues. Germline CDR1 reads KGHSH; CDR2 reads LQKENI. CDR3 sequence (DNA): TGTGCCAGCTCAGGACAGTTGAACACTGAAGCTTTCTTT. Translation gives CASSGQLNTEAFF.

This clone was seen more than once but under ten times. The rearrangement joins TRBV19 to TRBJ1-5; D unresolved. This CDR3 region has 17 residues. Trimming shortened V by 6 bases and J by 0 bases, and 18 bases separated the two germline ends. Germline CDR1 is LNHDA and CDR2 is SQIVND (reference sequence). The CDR3 DNA is TGTGCCAGTAGCTACCAAGGGTCCGGGTATAGCAATCAGCCCCAGCATTTT. The encoded protein is CASSYQGSGYSNQPQHF.

V and J are TRBV10-3 and TRBJ2-2; a weak D match, TRBD2 (6 bases). This CDR3 is 14 amino acids long. Germline CDR1 ENHRY, CDR2 SYGVKD. The ends were cut back, 2 bases at V and 4 bases at J, with 8 bases in the middle. CDR3 in amino acids: CAISEAGITGELFF. CDR3 sequence (DNA): TGTGCCATCAGTGAGGCGGGAATCACCGGGGAGCTGTTTTTT.

This rearrangement joins TRBV4-1 to TRBJ2-1; D gene unclear. V was pared by 1 base and J by 7 bases, with 11 bases between. The CDR3 is 14 residues long. Germline CDR1 and CDR2: MGHRA and YSYEKL. CDR3 sequence reads: CASSQGAKGNEQFF. CDR3 bases: TGCGCCAGCAGCCAAGGGGCCAAGGGTAATGAGCAGTTCTTC.

The chain joins TRBV7-9 to TRBJ2-7; D is uncertain. The CDR3 is 11 amino acids. The V gene's germline CDR1 is SEHNR and CDR2 FQNEAQ (reference sequence). Trimming pared 2 bases from V and 8 bases from J, leaving 7 bases between. The CDR3 reads CASSLPDKQYF. In DNA form, the CDR3 reads TGTGCCAGCAGCTTACCAGATAAGCAGTACTTC.